The sequence of this T cell receptor beta chain was determined in a study of blood T cell repertoires in COVID-19. Here immunoSEQ multiplex PCR was the method, and the copy in TCRdb shows in-frame clones only, minus some. The data show 200,000 or so clones, 85% to 90% seen once. Grouping used clinical history reported by participants in a survey and questionnaire. The CDR3 totals 15 residues. The germline CDR1 and CDR2 sequences are GTSNPN and SVGIG (reference sequence). Trimming removed 1 base from V and 2 bases from J; junction bases left unmatched: 6. Sequencing was done on a sample of PBMCs or T cells enriched from blood (not recorded which). This TCR derives from a woman aged 40-49 years with acute COVID-19. V gene TRBV30 combines with J gene TRBJ2-3; 7 nucleotides match TRBD2. In DNA form, the CDR3 reads TGTGCCTGGAGTGGGGCTAGCGGCTACACAGATACGCAGTATTTT. Amino acids: CAWSGASGYTDTQYF.